This TCR beta chain is drawn from a study of blood T cells in healthy people across ages. Findings and limits, study-wide: Whereas aged donors had fewer naive CD4+ cells, long-lived donors had more of them and higher diversity.

A sample-barcoded 5' primer and a J-beta primer mix were used in a second PCR of about 7 to 12 cycles. No fewer than 3 million CDR3-containing paired-end reads came from each sample. TCRdb processed the 5' RACE reads anew with MiXCR; each CDR3 protein has one entry. The sample yields 700,000 or so distinct CDR3 sequences, over 40% seen once. Each sample had at least 7 million PBMCs isolated. Samples each yielded at least 5.5 micrograms of total RNA. As regards this clonotype: What it binds is unknown. A much larger clone lies one base from this, so it may be a read error.

CDR1 and CDR2 from the germline V gene are SQVTM and ANQGSEA. The CDR3 is made up of 15 amino acids. The sample consisted of blood. This TCR derives from a man older than 75 in good health. The chain carries TRBV29-1 and TRBJ2-1, with TRBD2 as a possible D gene (6 bases). The CDR3 loop is CSVEHGGVKYNGQFF. The CDR3 bases are TGCAGCGTTGAGCATGGCGGGGTTAAGTACAATGGGCAGTTCTTC.